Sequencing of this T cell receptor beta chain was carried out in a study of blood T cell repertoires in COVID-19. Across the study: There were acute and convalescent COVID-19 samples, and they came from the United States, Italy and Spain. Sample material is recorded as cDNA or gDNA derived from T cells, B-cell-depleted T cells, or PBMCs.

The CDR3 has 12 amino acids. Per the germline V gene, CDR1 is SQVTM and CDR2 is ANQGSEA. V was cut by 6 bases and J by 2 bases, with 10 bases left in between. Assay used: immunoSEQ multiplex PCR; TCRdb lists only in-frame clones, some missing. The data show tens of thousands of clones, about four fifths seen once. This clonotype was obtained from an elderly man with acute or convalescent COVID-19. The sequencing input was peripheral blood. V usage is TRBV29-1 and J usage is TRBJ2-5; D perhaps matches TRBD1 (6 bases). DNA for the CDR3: TGCAGCGTCCAGACAGGACAAGAGACCCAGTACTTC. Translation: CSVQTGQETQYF.